There are a few counts of the clone carrying this TCR beta chain. Its target is unknown. Each CDR3 protein gets one entry after TCRdb re-called the 5' RACE reads with MiXCR. The profile shows 150,000 to 200,000 distinct CDR3 sequences, about 15% of them singletons. This CDR3 contains 14 residues. Trimming pared 0 bases from V and 3 bases from J, leaving 4 bases between. The germline gives CDR1 SGHRS, CDR2 YFSETQ. The data derive from a study of T-cell memory formation after mild COVID-19. Study as a whole: Largely, the TCR clusters proved donor specific. General study points: Pre-infection memory showed some responding clones, and this suggested that cross-reactive memory joined. Mostly located in CM and EM were contracting CD4+ clones, with contracting CD8+ clones located in EMRA.

The chain has TRBV5-1 and TRBJ1-6, with D hard to call. The receptor's source is an adult woman who had mild COVID-19 (a few samples of this study predate the infection). Cell type and time point are not known. Sequencing was done on a sample of PBMCs or a T cell subset sorted from them (not recorded which). The CDR3 DNA sequence: TGCGCCAGCAGCTTGGAATACTATAATTCACCCCTCCACTTT. It encodes CASSLEYYNSPLHF.